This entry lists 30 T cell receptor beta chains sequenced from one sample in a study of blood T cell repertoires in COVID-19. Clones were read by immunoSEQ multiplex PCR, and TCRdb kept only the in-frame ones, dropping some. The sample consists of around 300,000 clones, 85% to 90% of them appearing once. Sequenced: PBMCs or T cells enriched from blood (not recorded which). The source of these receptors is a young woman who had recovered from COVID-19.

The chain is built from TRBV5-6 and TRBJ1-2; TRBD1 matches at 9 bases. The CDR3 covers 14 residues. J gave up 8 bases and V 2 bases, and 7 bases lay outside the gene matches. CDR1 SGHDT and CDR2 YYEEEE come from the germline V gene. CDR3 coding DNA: TGTGCCAGCAGCTTAATACAGGGGGCGCTCGGCTACACCTTC. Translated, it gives CASSLIQGALGYTF.

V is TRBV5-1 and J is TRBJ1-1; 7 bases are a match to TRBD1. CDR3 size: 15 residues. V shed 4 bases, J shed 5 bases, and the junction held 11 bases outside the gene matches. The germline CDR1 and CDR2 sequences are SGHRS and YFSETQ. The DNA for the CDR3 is TGCGCCAGCAGCCTGACAGGGTTGGGTAGGACTGAAGCTTTCTTT. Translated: CASSLTGLGRTEAFF.

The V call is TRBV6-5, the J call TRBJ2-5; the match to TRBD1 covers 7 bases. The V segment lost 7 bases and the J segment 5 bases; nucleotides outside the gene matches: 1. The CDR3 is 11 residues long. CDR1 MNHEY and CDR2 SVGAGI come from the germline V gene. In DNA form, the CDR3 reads TGTGCCAGCACCAGGGGGGAGACCCAGTACTTC. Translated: CASTRGETQYF.

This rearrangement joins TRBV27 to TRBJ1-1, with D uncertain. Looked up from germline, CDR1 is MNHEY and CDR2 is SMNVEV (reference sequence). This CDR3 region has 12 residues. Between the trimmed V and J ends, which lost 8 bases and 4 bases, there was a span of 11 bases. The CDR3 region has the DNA TGTGCCAGCGGCATACGGGGCACTGAAGCTTTCTTT. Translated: CASGIRGTEAFF.

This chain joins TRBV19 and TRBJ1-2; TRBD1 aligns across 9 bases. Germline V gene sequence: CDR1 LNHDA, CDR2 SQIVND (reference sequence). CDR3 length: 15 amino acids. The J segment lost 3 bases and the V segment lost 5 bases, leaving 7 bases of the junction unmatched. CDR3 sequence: CASSPTGGRYYGYTF. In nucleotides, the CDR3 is TGTGCCAGTAGTCCTACAGGGGGCCGCTACTATGGCTACACCTTC.

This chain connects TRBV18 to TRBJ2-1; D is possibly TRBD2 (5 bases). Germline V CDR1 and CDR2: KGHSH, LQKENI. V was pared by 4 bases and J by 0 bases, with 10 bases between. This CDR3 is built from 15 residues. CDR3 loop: CASSLSGSSYNEQFF. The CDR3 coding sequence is TGTGCCAGCTCACTTTCGGGGAGCTCCTACAATGAGCAGTTCTTC.

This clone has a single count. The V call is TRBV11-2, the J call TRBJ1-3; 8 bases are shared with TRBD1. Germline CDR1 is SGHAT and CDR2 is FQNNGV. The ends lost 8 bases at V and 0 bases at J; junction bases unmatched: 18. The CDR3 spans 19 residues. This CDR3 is CASGRTPDRVSLSGNTIYF. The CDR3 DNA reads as TGTGCCAGCGGTCGAACACCGGACAGGGTCTCTCTCTCTGGAAACACCATATATTTT.

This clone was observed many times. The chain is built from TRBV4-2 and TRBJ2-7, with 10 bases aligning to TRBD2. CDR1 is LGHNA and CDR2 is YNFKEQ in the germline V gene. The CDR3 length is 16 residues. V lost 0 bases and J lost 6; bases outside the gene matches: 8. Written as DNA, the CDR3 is TGTGCCAGCAGCCAAGATCTAGCGGGGGAATTTGGCGAGCAGTACTTC. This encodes CASSQDLAGEFGEQYF.

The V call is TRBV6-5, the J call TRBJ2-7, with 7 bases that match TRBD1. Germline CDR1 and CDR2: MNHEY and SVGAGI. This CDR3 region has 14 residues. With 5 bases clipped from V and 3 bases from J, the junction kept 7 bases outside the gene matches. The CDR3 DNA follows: TGTGCCAGCAGTCAAAACAGGGGATACTACGAGCAGTACTTC. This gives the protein CASSQNRGYYEQYF.

The CDR3 coding sequence is TGTGCCAGTAGTATAAGACTAGCGGGGGGCCCCGTTCAAGAGACCCAGTACTTC. Protein: CASSIRLAGGPVQETQYF. J is TRBJ2-5 and V is TRBV19, with TRBD2 identical over 13 bases. The CDR3 is made up of 18 amino acids. Germline assignment: CDR1 LNHDA and CDR2 SQIVND (reference sequence). The junction had 8 bases not matched to a gene; V was cut back by 2 bases and J by 2 bases.

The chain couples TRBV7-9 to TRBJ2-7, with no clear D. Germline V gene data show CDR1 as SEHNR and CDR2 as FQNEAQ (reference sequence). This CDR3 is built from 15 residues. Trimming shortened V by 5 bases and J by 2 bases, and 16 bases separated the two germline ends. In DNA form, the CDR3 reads TGTGCCAGCAGCCCATCCGAGGCCGTCACCTACGAGCAGTACTTC. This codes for CASSPSEAVTYEQYF. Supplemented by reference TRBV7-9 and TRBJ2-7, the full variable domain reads DTGVSQNPRHKITKRGQNVTFRCDPISEHNRLYWYRQTLGQGPEFLTYFQNEAQLEKSRLLSDRFSAERPKGSFSTLEIQRTEQGDSAMYLCASSPSEAVTYEQYFGPGTRLTVT.

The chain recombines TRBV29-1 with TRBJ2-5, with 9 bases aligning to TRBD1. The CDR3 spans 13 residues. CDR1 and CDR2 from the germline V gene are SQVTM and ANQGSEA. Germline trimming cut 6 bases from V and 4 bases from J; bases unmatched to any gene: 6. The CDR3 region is CSVLQGARETQYF. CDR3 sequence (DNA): TGCAGCGTCCTACAGGGGGCGCGAGAGACCCAGTACTTC.

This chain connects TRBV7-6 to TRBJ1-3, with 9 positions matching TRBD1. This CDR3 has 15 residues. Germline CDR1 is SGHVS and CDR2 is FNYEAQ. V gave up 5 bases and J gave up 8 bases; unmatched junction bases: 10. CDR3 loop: CASSPSGQGGYTIYF. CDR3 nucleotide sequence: TGTGCCAGCAGCCCGTCGGGACAGGGAGGATACACCATATATTTT.

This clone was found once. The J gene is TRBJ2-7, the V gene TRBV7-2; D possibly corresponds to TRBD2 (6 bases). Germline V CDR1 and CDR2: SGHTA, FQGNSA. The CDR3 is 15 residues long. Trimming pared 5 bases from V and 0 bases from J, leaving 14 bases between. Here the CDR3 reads CASSAGSMSSYEQYF. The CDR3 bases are TGTGCCAGCAGCGCCGGGAGTATGAGCTCCTACGAGCAGTACTTC. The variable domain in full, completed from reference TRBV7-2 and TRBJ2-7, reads GAGVSQSPSNKVTEKGKDVELRCDPISGHTALYWYRQSLGQGLEFLIYFQGNSAPDKSGLPSDRFSAERTGGSVSTLTIQRTQQEDSAVYLCASSAGSMSSYEQYFGPGTRLTVT.

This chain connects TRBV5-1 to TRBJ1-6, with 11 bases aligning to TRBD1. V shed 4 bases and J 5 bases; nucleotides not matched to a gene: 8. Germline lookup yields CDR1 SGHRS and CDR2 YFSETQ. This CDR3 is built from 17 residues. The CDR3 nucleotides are TGCGCCAGCAGCACGGGGACAGGGGGGACCCATAATTCACCCCTCCACTTT. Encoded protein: CASSTGTGGTHNSPLHF.

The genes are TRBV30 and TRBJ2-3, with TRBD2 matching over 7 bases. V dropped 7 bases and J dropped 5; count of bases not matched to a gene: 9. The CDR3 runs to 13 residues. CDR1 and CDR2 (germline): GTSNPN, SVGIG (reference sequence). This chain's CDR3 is CAYDLGGGDTQYF. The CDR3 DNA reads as TGTGCCTACGACTTGGGGGGGGGAGATACGCAGTATTTT.

CDR3 amino acids: CASGTGGGQPQHF. CDR3 nucleotides: TGTGCCAGCGGGACAGGGGGCGGTCAGCCCCAGCATTTT. The J gene is TRBJ1-5, the V gene TRBV2, with TRBD1 matching over 12 bases. This CDR3 region has 13 residues. Germline trimming cut 8 bases from V and 6 bases from J; bases unmatched to any gene: 2. The germline V gene encodes CDR1 SNHLY and CDR2 FYNNEI.

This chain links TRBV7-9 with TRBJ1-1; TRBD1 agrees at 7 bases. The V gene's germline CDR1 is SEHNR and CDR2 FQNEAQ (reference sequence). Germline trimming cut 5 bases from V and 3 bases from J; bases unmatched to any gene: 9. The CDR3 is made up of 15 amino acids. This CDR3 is CASSLTTTGDTEAFF. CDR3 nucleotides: TGTGCCAGCAGCCTCACCACCACAGGGGACACTGAAGCTTTCTTT.

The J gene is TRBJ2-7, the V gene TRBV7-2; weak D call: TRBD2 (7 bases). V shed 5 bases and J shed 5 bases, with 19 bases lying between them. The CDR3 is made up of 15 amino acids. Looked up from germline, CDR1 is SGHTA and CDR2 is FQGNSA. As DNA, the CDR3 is TGTGCCAGCAGCCCTAGGGGGGGGCGCTTCCACGAGCAGTACTTC. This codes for CASSPRGGRFHEQYF.

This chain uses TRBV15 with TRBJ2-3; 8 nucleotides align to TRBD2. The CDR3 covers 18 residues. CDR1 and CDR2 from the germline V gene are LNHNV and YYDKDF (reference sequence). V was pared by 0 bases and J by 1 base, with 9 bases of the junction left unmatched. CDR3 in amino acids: CATSRDSPLAGRTDTQYF. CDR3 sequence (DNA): TGTGCCACCAGCAGAGATTCCCCTTTAGCGGGGCGCACAGATACGCAGTATTTT.

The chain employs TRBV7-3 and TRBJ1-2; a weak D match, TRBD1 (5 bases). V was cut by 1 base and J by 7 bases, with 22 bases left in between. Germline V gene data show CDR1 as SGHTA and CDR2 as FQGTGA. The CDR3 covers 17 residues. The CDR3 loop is CASSLRVVRAGFGGYTF. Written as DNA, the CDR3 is TGTGCCAGCAGCTTAAGGGTGGTTAGGGCAGGGTTCGGTGGCTACACCTTC. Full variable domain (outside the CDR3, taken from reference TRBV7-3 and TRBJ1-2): GAGVSQTPSNKVTEKGKYVELRCDPISGHTALYWYRQSLGQGPEFLIYFQGTGAADDSGLPNDRFFAVRPEGSVSTLKIQRTERGDSAVYLCASSLRVVRAGFGGYTFGSGTRLTVV.

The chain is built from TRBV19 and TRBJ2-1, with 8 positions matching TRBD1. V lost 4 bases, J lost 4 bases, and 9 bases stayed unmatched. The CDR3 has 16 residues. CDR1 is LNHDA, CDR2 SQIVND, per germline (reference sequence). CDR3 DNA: TGTGCCAGTAGTAGAGGGACAGGTAGGGGTTACAATGAGCAGTTCTTC. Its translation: CASSRGTGRGYNEQFF.

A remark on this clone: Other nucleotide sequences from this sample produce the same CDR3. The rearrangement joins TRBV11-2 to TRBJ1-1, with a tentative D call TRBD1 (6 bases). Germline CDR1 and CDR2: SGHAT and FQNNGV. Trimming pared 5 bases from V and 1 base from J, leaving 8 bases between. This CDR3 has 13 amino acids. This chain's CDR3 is CASSPGQNTEAFF. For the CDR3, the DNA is TGTGCCAGCAGCCCGGGACAGAACACTGAAGCTTTCTTT.

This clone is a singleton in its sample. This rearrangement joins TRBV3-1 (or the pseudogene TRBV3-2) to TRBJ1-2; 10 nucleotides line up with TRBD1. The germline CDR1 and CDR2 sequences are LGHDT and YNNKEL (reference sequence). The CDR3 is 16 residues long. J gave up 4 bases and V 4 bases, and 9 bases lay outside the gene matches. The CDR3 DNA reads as TGTGCCAGCAGCCCCCTCGACAGGGGGCGCGTCTATGGCTACACCTTC. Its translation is CASSPLDRGRVYGYTF.

CDR3 in amino acids: CASSYSGGSPEAFF. The CDR3 nucleotides are TGTGCCAGCAGTTACTCAGGGGGCTCCCCTGAAGCTTTCTTT. J is TRBJ1-1 and V is TRBV27, with 8 bases aligning to TRBD1. V lost 4 bases to trimming and J lost 6 bases; unmatched junction nucleotides: 7. Germline lookup yields CDR1 MNHEY and CDR2 SMNVEV (reference sequence). The CDR3 is 14 amino acids.

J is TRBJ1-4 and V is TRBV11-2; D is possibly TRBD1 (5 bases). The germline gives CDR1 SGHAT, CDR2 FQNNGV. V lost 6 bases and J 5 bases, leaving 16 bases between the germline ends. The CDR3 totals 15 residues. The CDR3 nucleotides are TGTGCCAGCAGGCGAATCCGGGGGATCAATGAAAAACTGTTTTTT. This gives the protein CASRRIRGINEKLFF.

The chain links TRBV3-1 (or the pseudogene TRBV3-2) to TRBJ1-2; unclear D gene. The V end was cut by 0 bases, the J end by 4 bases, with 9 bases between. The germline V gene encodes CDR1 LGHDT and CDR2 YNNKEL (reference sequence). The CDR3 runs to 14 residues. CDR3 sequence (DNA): TGTGCCAGCAGCCAAGACAGTTTTACCTATGGCTACACCTTC. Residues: CASSQDSFTYGYTF.

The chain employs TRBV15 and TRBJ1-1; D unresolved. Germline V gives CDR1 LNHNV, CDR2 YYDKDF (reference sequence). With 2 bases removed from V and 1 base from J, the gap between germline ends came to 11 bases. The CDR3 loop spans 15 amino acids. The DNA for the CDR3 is TGTGCCACCAGCAGATTTGACTCAAGGAACACTGAAGCTTTCTTT. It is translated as CATSRFDSRNTEAFF.

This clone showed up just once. CDR3 sequence: CASSPVPGQGGTQYF. The CDR3 bases are TGCGCCAGCAGCCCCGTCCCGGGACAGGGAGGTACGCAGTATTTT. The gene calls are TRBV5-1 and TRBJ2-3; 9 bases match TRBD1. Germline CDR1 and CDR2: SGHRS and YFSETQ. This CDR3 contains 15 residues. V gave up 4 bases and J gave up 8 bases; unmatched junction bases: 11.

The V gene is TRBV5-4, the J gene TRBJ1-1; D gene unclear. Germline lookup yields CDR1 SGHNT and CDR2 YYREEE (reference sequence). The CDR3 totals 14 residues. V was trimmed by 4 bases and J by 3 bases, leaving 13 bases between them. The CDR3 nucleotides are TGTGCCAGCAGCGCTGACCCCGGGGACACTGAAGCTTTCTTT. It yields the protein CASSADPGDTEAFF.